The sequence of this TCR beta chain was determined in a study of OX40 agonist ivuxolimab in advanced cancers. Study context: Two cutaneous melanoma patients and one hepatocellular carcinoma patient, three in all, had partial responses.

Trimming removed 4 bases from V and 0 bases from J, with 9 bases in between. The CDR3 is 14 amino acids. Looked up from germline, CDR1 is LGHNA and CDR2 is YSLEER. Only in-frame clones appear in the TCRdb table, and some are missing; sequencing was by immunoSEQ multiplex PCR. Of tens of thousands of clones detected, approximately 80% appear once; the ten largest clones hold approximately 25%. This TCR was recovered from an adult with an advanced solid tumor such as melanoma, head and neck, liver or kidney cancer. V gene TRBV4-3 combines with J gene TRBJ1-1; no reliable D call. The source was CD4+ or CD8+ T cells sorted from blood, collected in a trial of the OX40 agonist ivuxolimab. The CDR3 protein is CASSPLGLNTEAFF. The CDR3 nucleotides are TGCGCCAGCAGCCCCCTTGGGTTGAACACTGAAGCTTTCTTT.